The rows below give T cell receptor beta chains drawn from one sample of a study of cytomegalovirus exposure and HLA in healthy donors. Sequenced by immunoSEQ multiplex PCR; TCRdb stores in-frame clones only, minus some. The table lists around 130,000 clones, over 70% of them singletons. Material: PBMCs. These receptors were obtained from a woman in her thirties or forties in good health and CMV-seropositive. Both conserved end residues are part of each CDR3. D genes are given only for firm matches. Clone size appears in some rows only: once, few, many, or a class for an expanded clone.

D gene | J gene | V gene | clone size | CDR3 protein | CDR3 DNA
TRBD1 | TRBJ1-1 | TRBV6-6 | . | CASSIRGGGNTEAFF | TGTGCCAGCAGTATAAGAGGGGGCGGGAACACTGAAGCTTTCTTT
. | TRBJ1-5 | TRBV19 | few | CASSIQQGNQPQHF | TGTGCCAGTAGTATCCAGCAGGGTAATCAGCCCCAGCATTTT
. | TRBJ1-4 | TRBV6-5 | . | CASSDPQGLTLF | TGTGCCAGCAGCGACCCCCAGGGACTGACTCTTTTT
TRBD2 | TRBJ2-5 | TRBV19 | . | CASTQTSGIPQETQYF | TGTGCCAGTACCCAGACTAGCGGGATCCCTCAAGAGACCCAGTACTTC
TRBD1 | TRBJ1-1 | TRBV7-2 | . | CASSRQGIEYTEAFF | TGTGCCAGCAGCCGACAGGGTATTGAGTACACTGAAGCTTTCTTT
. | TRBJ1-1 | TRBV13 | . | CASSPKAGEAFF | TGTGCCAGCAGCCCGAAGGCAGGTGAAGCTTTCTTT
. | TRBJ2-2 | TRBV30 | . | CAWGSAGGELFF | TGTGCCTGGGGTTCGGCGGGCGGGGAGCTGTTTTTT
TRBD2 | TRBJ2-1 | TRBV5-4 | few | CASSLTSGDNEQFF | TGTGCCAGCAGCTTGACTAGCGGGGACAATGAGCAGTTCTTC
. | TRBJ1-5 | TRBV29-1 | . | CSVVYNSNQPQHF | TGCAGCGTTGTTTATAATAGCAATCAGCCCCAGCATTTT
TRBD1 | TRBJ2-7 | TRBV5-1 | . | CASSSGTGFYEQYF | TGCGCCAGCAGTTCCGGGACAGGGTTCTACGAGCAGTACTTC
. | TRBJ2-6 | TRBV19 | . | CASNGGAGSGANVLTF | TGTGCCAGTAATGGGGGCGCAGGCTCTGGGGCCAACGTCCTGACTTTC
TRBD2 | TRBJ2-2 | TRBV27 | . | CASSRPPSASGRAGGELFF | TGTGCCAGCAGTCGCCCACCCTCGGCGAGCGGGAGGGCCGGCGGGGAGCTGTTTTTT
TRBD1 | TRBJ1-5 | TRBV19 | . | CASSPGTASNQPQHF | TGTGCCAGTAGCCCCGGGACAGCCAGCAATCAGCCCCAGCATTTT
TRBD2 | TRBJ2-5 | TRBV16 | . | CASSLLAGGLRETQYF | TGTGCCAGCAGCCTGCTAGCGGGAGGGTTACGAGAGACCCAGTACTTC
TRBD1 | TRBJ1-4 | TRBV7-2 | . | CASSFGTGEKLFF | TGTGCCAGCAGCTTCGGGACAGGGGAAAAACTGTTTTTT
. | TRBJ2-7 | TRBV28 | few | CASSPLEQYF | TGTGCCAGCAGTCCCCTGGAGCAGTACTTC
TRBD1 | TRBJ1-5 | TRBV23-1 | . | CASSRPRDRGGNLSNQPQHF | TGCGCCAGCAGTCGCCCCCGGGACAGGGGAGGGAATTTAAGCAATCAGCCCCAGCATTTT
. | TRBJ1-3 | TRBV30 | . | CARGGGPRNTIYF | TGTGCCCGCGGGGGCGGGCCTCGGAACACCATATATTTT
TRBD1 | TRBJ1-5 | TRBV4-2 | once | CASSQGQPGQPQHF | TGTGCCAGCAGCCAGGGACAGCCAGGACAGCCCCAGCATTTT
. | TRBJ1-3 | TRBV9 | . | CASSNQASGNTIYF | TGTGCCAGCAGCAATCAGGCCTCTGGAAACACCATATATTTT
. | TRBJ2-7 | TRBV6-1 | . | CASSNGGTYEQYF | TGTGCCAGCAGTAATGGGGGGACCTACGAGCAGTACTTC